This paragraph reports one TCR beta chain. The antigen is undetermined. With 4 bases clipped from V and 6 bases from J, the junction kept 5 bases outside the gene matches. The CDR3 length is 14 residues. CDR1 is SGHRS and CDR2 is YFSETQ in the germline V gene. Amplified regions were TCR beta CDR3 sequences from RNA transcripts. The TCR CDR3 was amplified in a first-round RT-PCR using the HTBI primer set. TCRdb reprocessed the multiplex PCR reads with MiXCR, giving one entry per CDR3 protein. Here the sample spans some 510,000 distinct CDR3 sequences, around 20% being singletons. The sample belongs to a study of T cells in Graves' hyperthyroidism and ophthalmopathy. Study conclusions and caveats: A model using 13 V-J features told ophthalmopathy apart from stable hyperthyroidism.

Patients between 18 and 65 years old had hyperthyroidism, newly diagnosed and lasting under 2 months. Any patient presenting with uncontrolled infection, other autoimmune disease, pregnancy or lactation was left out. Thyroid ultrasound, orbital computed tomography, clinical symptoms, and serum thyroxine and TRAb underpinned diagnoses. V gene TRBV5-1 combines with J gene TRBJ2-2; TRBD1 matches 8 bases. Sequenced material: blood. This clonotype was sampled from a man between 18 and 29 years old with Graves' hyperthyroidism. DNA of the CDR3: TGCGCCAGCAGCGTGGACAGGGCTGCCGGGGAGCTGTTTTTT. Translating it yields CASSVDRAAGELFF.